This TCR beta chain was found in a study of response to subunit inactivated influenza vaccine. One entry per CDR3 protein results from TCRdb running MiXCR on the RT-PCR reads. The profile shows some 800,000 distinct CDR3 sequences, about 20% of them singletons. Overall study findings and caveats: It was the authors' suggestion that each seasonal influenza vaccination recruits few new T cells.

This clonotype was counted only a few times. Its specificity is unknown. The length of the CDR3 is 18 residues. The germline V gene has CDR1 PRHDT and CDR2 FYEKMQ (reference sequence). V lost 4 bases to trimming and J lost 2 bases; unmatched junction nucleotides: 11. The chain employs TRBV13 and TRBJ2-3; 11 bases map to TRBD2. This TCR was recovered from a middle-aged man who received an inactivated influenza vaccine. The material was PBMCs from blood, obtained roughly 5 days after vaccination. The CDR3: CASSSLLLAGAITDTQYF. CDR3 nucleotide sequence: TGTGCCAGCAGCTCACTTTTACTAGCGGGGGCGATCACAGATACGCAGTATTTT.